One and the same sample provided the 26 T cell receptor beta chains below, sequenced in a study of OX40 agonist ivuxolimab in advanced cancers. The protocol was immunoSEQ multiplex PCR, while the TCRdb copy is restricted to in-frame clones and leaves out a portion. Among tens of thousands of clones listed, about 83% were seen once. The source was CD4+ or CD8+ T cells sorted from blood, collected in a trial of the OX40 agonist ivuxolimab. The source is an adult with an advanced solid tumor such as melanoma, head and neck, liver or kidney cancer.

DNA of the CDR3: TGTGCCAGCATGAAAAAAACGGGACAGGGGACCAGGCAGTACTTC. Protein sequence: CASMKKTGQGTRQYF. V usage is TRBV5-6 and J usage is TRBJ2-7; 10 bases map to TRBD1. CDR3 size: 15 residues. The trim removed 6 bases at V and 9 bases at J, leaving 15 bases unmatched. The germline V gene encodes CDR1 SGHDT and CDR2 YYEEEE.

The rearrangement joins TRBV6-1 to TRBJ1-3; a weak D match, TRBD1 (5 bases). The CDR3 extends over 15 amino acids. Germline V gives CDR1 MNHNS, CDR2 SASEGT. V gave up 3 bases and J gave up 0 bases, with 9 bases separating them. The CDR3 region is CASSDNRSSGNTIYF. The DNA for the CDR3 is TGTGCCAGCAGTGACAACAGGAGCTCTGGAAACACCATATATTTT.

J is TRBJ2-2 and V is TRBV11-2, with 9 bases matching TRBD2. V gave up 6 bases and J gave up 7 bases; unmatched junction bases: 21. CDR1 is SGHAT and CDR2 is FQNNGV in the germline V gene. CDR3 length: 19 amino acids. This CDR3 is CASSRRGSRGRAWIGELFF. The CDR3 nucleotides read TGTGCCAGCAGTCGTAGGGGGTCTCGCGGGAGGGCCTGGATCGGGGAGCTGTTTTTT.

The CDR3 spells CASSMLGDTQYF. DNA for the CDR3: TGTGCCAGTAGTATGTTAGGGGATACGCAGTATTTT. The V and J genes are TRBV19 and TRBJ2-3; D call uncertain. Germline CDR1 is LNHDA and CDR2 is SQIVND (reference sequence). V lost 3 bases and J 6 bases, leaving 7 bases between the germline ends. The CDR3 length is 12 residues.

J is TRBJ1-6 and V is TRBV19, with D unclear. The CDR3 runs 17 residues. Per the germline V gene, CDR1 is LNHDA and CDR2 is SQIVND (reference sequence). V was pared by 4 bases and J by 0 bases, with 13 bases between. The CDR3 sequence: CASSRTGRSSYNSPLHF. The CDR3 nucleotides are TGTGCCAGTAGTAGGACCGGCCGGAGCTCCTATAATTCACCCCTCCACTTT.

The DNA for the CDR3 is TGTGCCAGCAGTCGACTAGCGGGAGGAGGAGATACGCAGTATTTT. Translating gives CASSRLAGGGDTQYF. The rearrangement uses TRBV11-3 and TRBJ2-3; TRBD2 matches at 13 bases. Per the germline V gene, CDR1 is SGHNT and CDR2 is YENEEA. Trimming cost V 6 bases and J 5 bases; bases outside gene matches: 5. The CDR3 runs to 15 residues.

This rearrangement joins TRBV29-1 to TRBJ2-2, with D uncertain. Between the trimmed V and J ends, which lost 2 bases and 7 bases, there was a span of 5 bases. Per germline, CDR1 SQVTM and CDR2 ANQGSEA. CDR3 size: 11 residues. The CDR3 nucleotides are TGCAGCGTTGAAACTGGCGGGGAGCTGTTTTTT. Its protein is CSVETGGELFF.

This chain connects TRBV5-4 to TRBJ2-3; 8 bases are shared with TRBD2. The CDR3 runs 18 residues. Per germline, CDR1 SGHNT and CDR2 YYREEE (reference sequence). The V gene end was trimmed by 4 bases and the J gene end by 5 bases; junction bases not matched to a gene: 18. CDR3 nucleotides: TGTGCCAGCAGCCCGAACCCGCAGGTGGGACTAGAGAGAGATACGCAGTATTTT. Amino acids: CASSPNPQVGLERDTQYF.

This clone was counted many times. This rearrangement joins TRBV18 to TRBJ1-1, with 8 positions matching TRBD1. Trimming removed 5 bases from V and 1 base from J; junction bases left unmatched: 3. The CDR3 has 14 residues. The V gene's germline CDR1 is KGHSH and CDR2 LQKENI. CDR3: CASSNTGGNTEAFF. DNA for the CDR3: TGTGCCAGCTCAAATACAGGGGGGAACACTGAAGCTTTCTTT.

V is TRBV30 and J is TRBJ1-5; D is possibly TRBD1 (6 bases). Trimming stripped 2 bases from V and 5 bases from J, with 10 bases between. Germline CDR1 reads GTSNPN; CDR2 reads SVGIG (reference sequence). The CDR3 runs 13 residues. CDR3 sequence reads: CAWSLRTDQPQHF. For the CDR3, the DNA is TGTGCCTGGAGTCTCAGGACAGATCAGCCCCAGCATTTT.

The chain couples TRBV6-1 to TRBJ2-7, with 10 bases aligning to TRBD2. The germline gives CDR1 MNHNS, CDR2 SASEGT. The V gene end was trimmed by 3 bases and the J gene end by 7 bases; junction bases not matched to a gene: 12. The CDR3 totals 16 residues. The CDR3 sequence is CASSDLASGRSGEQYF. The CDR3 coding sequence is TGTGCCAGCAGTGACTTGGCTAGCGGGAGATCTGGGGAGCAGTACTTC.

This clone appeared once. This sequence joins TRBV7-2 and TRBJ2-1, with unresolved D. V was trimmed by 1 base and J by 0 bases, leaving 10 bases between them. The germline CDR1 and CDR2 sequences are SGHTA and FQGNSA. The CDR3 sequence is 16 residues long. CDR3 sequence: CASSLVRVSSYNEQFF. Written as DNA, the CDR3 is TGTGCCAGCAGCTTAGTTCGGGTTTCCTCCTACAATGAGCAGTTCTTC.

This clone was recorded only once. The chain joins TRBV7-3 to TRBJ2-2; no clear D gene. Germline V gives CDR1 SGHTA, CDR2 FQGTGA. V was cut by 0 bases and J by 8 bases, with 7 bases left in between. CDR3 length: 13 residues. Here the CDR3 reads CASSLTLTGELFF. The CDR3 DNA sequence: TGTGCCAGCAGCTTAACGTTAACGGGGGAGCTGTTTTTT.

The genes are TRBV30 and TRBJ2-5; TRBD2 might be the D (6 bases). This CDR3 contains 13 residues. Trimming shortened V by 2 bases and J by 5 bases, and 12 bases separated the two germline ends. Germline V lookup: CDR1 GTSNPN, CDR2 SVGIG (reference sequence). In DNA, the CDR3 is TGTGCCTGGAGTCCCAATGGGGGGGAGACCCAGTACTTC. This codes for CAWSPNGGETQYF.

The V call is TRBV11-2, the J call TRBJ2-1; TRBD2 aligns across 9 bases. The CDR3 is made up of 16 amino acids. Germline V gene lookup returns CDR1 SGHAT and CDR2 FQNNGV. V trimming: 5 bases; J trimming: 8 bases; junction bases outside the gene matches: 13. The CDR3, as DNA: TGTGCCAGCAGCCGCCAGGGTAGCGGGAGATCCCATGAGCAGTTCTTC. Translated: CASSRQGSGRSHEQFF.

V gene TRBV30 combines with J gene TRBJ2-7; D remains ambiguous. Germline CDR1 and CDR2: GTSNPN and SVGIG (reference sequence). Trimming left V 0 bases short and J 6 bases short, with 18 bases between. CDR3 length: 15 residues. The CDR3 coding sequence is TGTGCCTGGAGTGTAAAGTCCCAGGCGCCGGGCGAGCAGTACTTC. Its protein product is CAWSVKSQAPGEQYF.

The chain links TRBV15 to TRBJ2-4; 7 bases line up with TRBD1. CDR3 size: 15 residues. V gave up 1 base and J gave up 7 bases; unmatched junction bases: 7. CDR1 is LNHNV, CDR2 YYDKDF, per germline (reference sequence). The CDR3 DNA follows: TGTGCCACCAGCAGAGTCCTACAGGGGAATAACATTCAGTACTTC. This gives the protein CATSRVLQGNNIQYF.

Comments on this clone: One end of the junction does not line up with germline, which may come from a read error. The chain couples TRBV6-1 to TRBJ1-5; 7 bases fit TRBD1. The CDR3 totals 13 residues. CDR1 and CDR2 from the germline V gene are MNHNS and SASEGT. CDR3 bases: TGTGCCAGCAGAAGACAGGGCAAACAGCCCCAGCATTTT. This codes for CASRRQGKQPQHF.

The chain carries TRBV6-4 and TRBJ1-5; tentative D call: TRBD1 (5 bases). V was trimmed by 5 bases and J by 1 base, leaving 24 bases between them. Germline CDR1 MRHNA, CDR2 SNTAGT. The CDR3 is made up of 19 amino acids. The CDR3 loop reads CASSIPPPRRVRSNQPQHF. The DNA of the CDR3 is TGTGCCAGCAGTATCCCTCCCCCGCGCAGGGTGAGAAGCAATCAGCCCCAGCATTTT.

V gene TRBV19 combines with J gene TRBJ2-1, with 11 bases that match TRBD1. Trimming cost V 4 bases and J 1 base; bases outside gene matches: 3. The CDR3 extends over 16 amino acids. CDR1 is LNHDA and CDR2 is SQIVND in the germline V gene (reference sequence). CDR3 amino acids: CASSTGTGGSYNEQFF. The DNA for the CDR3 is TGTGCCAGTAGTACAGGGACAGGGGGGTCCTACAATGAGCAGTTCTTC.

The genes are TRBV28 and TRBJ1-3; D is ambiguous. CDR1 is MDHEN, CDR2 SYDVKM, per germline. V was shortened by 7 bases and J by 1 base, with 14 bases between the two germline ends. CDR3 size: 15 residues. The CDR3 protein is CASMGRILSGNTIYF. CDR3 bases: TGTGCCAGCATGGGAAGGATCCTTTCTGGAAACACCATATATTTT. Variable domain in full (rest from reference TRBV28 and TRBJ1-3): DVKVTQSSRYLVKRTGEKVFLECVQDMDHENMFWYRQDPGLGLRLIYFSYDVKMKEKGDIPEGYSVSREKKERFSLILESASTNQTSMYLCASMGRILSGNTIYFGEGSWLTVV.

The chain has TRBV11-3 and TRBJ1-5, with 8 bases lining up with TRBD1. Germline V gives CDR1 SGHNT, CDR2 YENEEA. This CDR3 contains 16 residues. J was trimmed by 3 bases and V by 1 base; bases with no gene match: 5. The CDR3 sequence: CASSLGTGGNNQPQHF. CDR3 coding DNA: TGTGCCAGCAGCTTAGGTACAGGGGGGAACAATCAGCCCCAGCATTTT.

V is TRBV6-1 and J is TRBJ2-7, with D unclear. This CDR3 has 15 residues. V lost 0 bases to trimming and J lost 4 bases, with 13 bases between them. The germline V gene encodes CDR1 MNHNS and CDR2 SASEGT. The CDR3 DNA reads TGTGCCAGCAGTGAAGCCACCGTAATCCCGTACGAGCAGTACTTC. This sequence encodes CASSEATVIPYEQYF.

V gene TRBV25-1 combines with J gene TRBJ1-2; TRBD1 agrees at 7 bases. Trimming took 3 bases from V and 5 from J; bases not matched to a gene: 6. CDR3 length equals 14 residues. The germline gives CDR1 MGHDK, CDR2 SYGVNS. CDR3 residues: CASSDLRQGYGYTF. CDR3 coding DNA: TGTGCCAGCAGTGATCTTAGACAGGGTTATGGCTACACCTTC.

The V and J genes are TRBV7-9 and TRBJ2-5; 10 nucleotides agree with TRBD1. Germline V gene sequence: CDR1 SEHNR, CDR2 FQNEAQ (reference sequence). The length of the CDR3 is 12 residues. With V trimmed by 5 bases and J by 7 bases, 1 base remained unmatched. The CDR3 DNA follows: TGTGCCAGCAGCCGGGACAGGGGGACCCAGTACTTC. Translated, it gives CASSRDRGTQYF.

This chain joins TRBV9 and TRBJ2-1, with TRBD1 identical over 7 bases. Trimming cost V 6 bases and J 7 bases; bases outside gene matches: 10. Germline V gene lookup returns CDR1 SGDLS and CDR2 YYNGEE. The CDR3 extends over 14 amino acids. The CDR3 region has the DNA TGTGCCAGCAACCTACAGGGGTCTGGGAATGAGCAGTTCTTC. This encodes CASNLQGSGNEQFF.